This T cell receptor beta chain is drawn from a study of shared clonotypes between healthy human individuals. A note on this clone: The same CDR3 also results from other DNA sequences found in this sample.

Donors had no recently reported acute infections or vaccinations and were HIV-negative. TCRdb's table, derived via immunoSEQ multiplex PCR, lists solely in-frame clones and lacks some. The repertoire has 2,100,000 or so clones, about 94% of them found once; the top ten carry around 0.13%. From germline, CDR1 is GTSNPN and CDR2 SVGIG (reference sequence). CDR3 size: 13 residues. The V call is TRBV30, the J call TRBJ1-2; D is uncertain. Sequences were obtained from naive CD4+ T cells sorted from blood. Subset noted: CD45RA+ positively selected. The receptor's source is a man younger than 30 in good health. The CDR3 region is CAWSSDRGYGYTF. CDR3 in DNA: TGTGCTTGGTCATCCGACCGGGGCTATGGCTACACCTTC.